One sample yielded the 25 T cell receptor beta chains listed below, sequenced in a study of blood T cell repertoires in COVID-19 (TCRdb year 2020). The library relied on the immunoSEQ multiplex PCR assay. Sourced from immuneACCESS, this table was stored by TCRdb with only in-frame sequences that have V and J called. A share of the clones is absent; for the studies checked, an unresolved V gene accounts for under half, and the remainder has no known explanation. Present in this sample are more than 350,000 clones, 75% to 90% of which were seen just once. The top ten clonotypes cover more than 0.8% of the sample. The material sequenced was PBMCs or T cells enriched from blood (not recorded which). The receptor set was obtained from a man aged 18 to 30 who had recovered from COVID-19.

This clone appeared a few times. The V call is TRBV6-5, the J call TRBJ2-2; tentatively, D is TRBD2 (5 bases). CDR1 MNHEY and CDR2 SVGAGI come from the germline V gene. The CDR3 sequence is 14 residues long. V lost 7 bases, J lost 0 bases, and 9 bases lay in between. The CDR3 is CASTRETNTGELFF. In nucleotides, the CDR3 is TGTGCCAGCACCCGGGAAACGAACACCGGGGAGCTGTTTTTT.

The V gene is TRBV18, the J gene TRBJ2-3; 9 bases agree with TRBD2. CDR1 KGHSH and CDR2 LQKENI come from the germline V gene. This CDR3 region has 21 residues. V lost 3 bases and J lost 2; bases outside the gene matches: 21. The CDR3 loop reads CASSPLVGSGGRDMNTDTQYF. As DNA, the CDR3 is TGTGCCAGCTCACCTCTTGTCGGCAGCGGGGGGCGCGATATGAACACAGATACGCAGTATTTT.

The chain recombines TRBV19 with TRBJ1-1; D not resolved. Per the germline V gene, CDR1 is LNHDA and CDR2 is SQIVND (reference sequence). V was trimmed by 7 bases and J by 1 base, leaving 10 bases between them. The CDR3 is made up of 13 amino acids. In DNA, the CDR3 is TGTGCCAGTAACGGGATTCAGAACACTGAAGCTTTCTTT. Translating it yields CASNGIQNTEAFF. Full variable domain (rest looked up from reference TRBV19 and TRBJ1-1): DGGITQSPKYLFRKEGQNVTLSCEQNLNHDAMYWYRQDPGQGLRLIYYSQIVNDFQKGDIAEGYSVSREKKESFPLTVTSAQKNPTAFYLCASNGIQNTEAFFGQGTRLTVV.

This clone was detected only once. The chain has TRBV2 and TRBJ1-1, with 8 nucleotides matching TRBD1. This CDR3 spans 12 amino acids. V was pared by 7 bases and J by 4 bases, with 2 bases of the junction left unmatched. Looked up from germline, CDR1 is SNHLY and CDR2 is FYNNEI. CDR3 coding DNA: TGTGCCAGCACTGGGACAGGCACTGAAGCTTTCTTT. Amino acid sequence: CASTGTGTEAFF.

This clone has only one observation. This chain joins TRBV4-2 and TRBJ2-1; D perhaps matches TRBD2 (6 bases). Trimming pared 4 bases from V and 2 bases from J, leaving 9 bases between. CDR1 and CDR2 from the germline V gene are LGHNA and YNFKEQ. There are 14 residues in the CDR3. The CDR3 nucleotides are TGTGCCAGCAGCCCCCTAGCGACCTACAATGAGCAGTTCTTC. The encoded protein is CASSPLATYNEQFF.

J is TRBJ2-5 and V is TRBV6-2 or TRBV6-3, with 8 bases that match TRBD1. Per germline, CDR1 MNHEY and CDR2 SVGEGT. The CDR3 spans 14 residues. The J segment lost 5 bases and the V segment lost 5 bases, leaving 7 bases of the junction unmatched. The CDR3 DNA reads TGTGCCAGCAGTCGGACAGGGTTGGGGGAGACCCAGTACTTC. Translating it yields CASSRTGLGETQYF.

This clone was picked up a small number of times. The V gene is TRBV5-1, the J gene TRBJ2-7; maybe TRBD1 (6 bases). Trimming removed 0 bases at V and 5 bases at J, with 12 bases between. Germline V gene lookup returns CDR1 SGHRS and CDR2 YFSETQ. The CDR3 consists of 14 residues. Written as DNA, the CDR3 is TGCGCCAGCAGCTTGGATCAGGGGCCCAACGAGCAGTACTTC. The encoded protein is CASSLDQGPNEQYF.

The V and J genes are TRBV10-3 and TRBJ2-5; 7 bases match TRBD1. V lost 6 bases, J lost 1 base, and 2 bases stayed unmatched. The CDR3 is 13 residues long. CDR1 ENHRY and CDR2 SYGVKD come from the germline V gene. This CDR3 is CAISGDSQETQYF. CDR3 bases: TGTGCCATCAGCGGGGACAGCCAAGAGACCCAGTACTTC.

This chain uses TRBV7-9 with TRBJ1-1; D gene ambiguous. The germline CDR1 and CDR2 sequences are SEHNR and FQNEAQ (reference sequence). The CDR3 runs 14 residues. V lost 3 bases to trimming and J lost 5 bases, with 13 bases between them. The CDR3 is CASSFAGRLTEAFF. The CDR3 bases are TGTGCCAGCAGCTTCGCGGGAAGACTAACTGAAGCTTTCTTT.

Notes on this clone: This specimen includes other DNA sequences encoding the same CDR3. The chain joins TRBV18 to TRBJ1-1; no definite D call. The germline V gene encodes CDR1 KGHSH and CDR2 LQKENI. The CDR3 length is 13 residues. Trimming pared 2 bases from V and 0 bases from J, leaving 4 bases between. The CDR3 is CASSPAMNTEAFF. The DNA for the CDR3 is TGTGCCAGCTCACCAGCGATGAACACTGAAGCTTTCTTT.

The CDR3 loop reads CASRAVEPDTQYF. DNA of the CDR3: TGTGCCAGTAGAGCGGTGGAACCAGATACGCAGTATTTT. This sequence joins TRBV19 and TRBJ2-3; a possible D gene is TRBD2 (5 bases). V was trimmed by 6 bases and J by 4 bases, leaving 11 bases between them. The CDR3 covers 13 residues. Per the germline V gene, CDR1 is LNHDA and CDR2 is SQIVND (reference sequence). Variable domain in full (rest from reference TRBV19 and TRBJ2-3): DGGITQSPKYLFRKEGQNVTLSCEQNLNHDAMYWYRQDPGQGLRLIYYSQIVNDFQKGDIAEGYSVSREKKESFPLTVTSAQKNPTAFYLCASRAVEPDTQYFGPGTRLTVL.

This clone was observed once. J is TRBJ1-5 and V is TRBV5-6; D call uncertain. The V and J ends lost 1 base and 6 bases respectively, with 5 bases between them. Germline CDR1 SGHDT, CDR2 YYEEEE. The CDR3 loop spans 12 amino acids. CDR3 protein: CASSLYGQPQHF. DNA for the CDR3: TGTGCCAGCAGCTTGTACGGTCAGCCCCAGCATTTT. The full variable domain, with the rest looked up from reference TRBV5-6 and TRBJ1-5, is DAGVTQSPTHLIKTRGQQVTLRCSPKSGHDTVSWYQQALGQGPQFIFQYYEEEERQRGNFPDRFSGHQFPNYSSELNVNALLLGDSALYLCASSLYGQPQHFGDGTRLSIL.

The chain carries TRBV13 and TRBJ2-2; a weak D match, TRBD2 (6 bases). CDR3 size: 14 residues. Deletions cut 3 bases from V and 7 bases from J, with 12 bases between. Germline-derived CDR1 and CDR2 are PRHDT and FYEKMQ (reference sequence). CDR3 protein: CASSFKTSLGELFF. Written as DNA, the CDR3 is TGTGCCAGCAGCTTTAAGACTAGTCTCGGGGAGCTGTTTTTT.

The chain recombines TRBV11-2 with TRBJ1-1; D not certain. The germline gives CDR1 SGHAT, CDR2 FQNNGV. The V gene lost 1 base and the J gene lost 1 base, with 7 bases spanning the gap. The CDR3 runs 14 residues. Here the CDR3 DNA reads TGTGCCAGCAGCTTAGGTCCAGGGAACACTGAAGCTTTCTTT. Its translation: CASSLGPGNTEAFF.

This chain connects TRBV18 to TRBJ2-3; tentatively, D is TRBD2 (5 bases). V was cut by 1 base and J by 2 bases, with 10 bases left in between. CDR1 is KGHSH, CDR2 LQKENI, per germline. This CDR3 region has 15 residues. CDR3 sequence (DNA): TGTGCCAGCTCACCACGAGGGATCCACACAGATACGCAGTATTTT. Residues: CASSPRGIHTDTQYF.

The V call is TRBV10-3, the J call TRBJ1-2, with 8 bases lining up with TRBD1. Germline V gene sequence: CDR1 ENHRY, CDR2 SYGVKD. CDR3 length: 14 residues. V shed 4 bases and J 3 bases; nucleotides not matched to a gene: 4. In nucleotides, the CDR3 is TGTGCCATCAGTGTGGCAGGGGGCGACTATGGCTACACCTTC. Its protein product is CAISVAGGDYGYTF.

The V gene is TRBV27, the J gene TRBJ1-1; D gene uncertain. The CDR3 runs to 12 residues. Trimming took off 5 bases at V and 5 bases at J, with 9 bases between the two ends. Germline lookup yields CDR1 MNHEY and CDR2 SMNVEV (reference sequence). CDR3 bases: TGTGCCAGCAGTCCCCCGGGGACTGAAGCTTTCTTT. Protein sequence: CASSPPGTEAFF.

This clone appeared a few times. The genes are TRBV6-5 and TRBJ1-4; 7 bases are a match to TRBD1. CDR1 and CDR2 (germline): MNHEY, SVGAGI. Trimming cost V 4 bases and J 3 bases; bases outside gene matches: 8. The CDR3 loop spans 16 amino acids. As DNA, the CDR3 is TGTGCCAGCAGTTCAAGGACAGGTTTGGCTAATGAAAAACTGTTTTTT. It codes for CASSSRTGLANEKLFF.

This clone was seen only once. This chain links TRBV12-5 with TRBJ1-5; possible D gene TRBD1, 5 bases. The germline gives CDR1 LGHNT, CDR2 FRNRAP. The CDR3 has 13 residues. Trimming left V 1 base short and J 8 bases short, with 9 bases between. The CDR3 spells CASGLDRMEPQHF. The CDR3, as DNA: TGTGCTAGTGGTTTGGACAGGATGGAGCCCCAGCATTTT.

The chain employs TRBV18 and TRBJ1-6; 8 nucleotides line up with TRBD1. This CDR3 contains 17 residues. The V gene's germline CDR1 is KGHSH and CDR2 LQKENI. V trimming: 3 bases; J trimming: 8 bases; junction bases outside the gene matches: 12. The CDR3 region has the DNA TGTGCCAGCTCACCCAATCCCGGGACAGGATTGTATTCACCCCTCCACTTT. Its protein product is CASSPNPGTGLYSPLHF. Looking up the rest from reference TRBV18 and TRBJ1-6 gives the full variable domain: NAGVMQNPRHLVRRRGQEARLRCSPMKGHSHVYWYRQLPEEGLKFMVYLQKENIIDESGMPKERFSAEFPKEGPSILRIQQVVRGDSAAYFCASSPNPGTGLYSPLHFGNGTRLTVT.

Remarks on this clone: The junction differs from germline at one of its ends, possibly a read error. This chain uses TRBV27 with TRBJ1-5; D is ambiguous. The CDR3 covers 13 residues. CDR1 and CDR2 from the germline V gene are MNHEY and SMNVEV (reference sequence). CDR3 sequence reads: CASSLSSIQPQHF. CDR3 DNA sequence: TGTGCCAGCAGTTTATCGAGCATTCAGCCCCAGCATTTT.

A single count supports this clone. This CDR3 is CASSATTTGELFF. The CDR3 bases are TGTGCCAGCAGCGCAACTACCACCGGGGAGCTGTTTTTT. The V call is TRBV9, the J call TRBJ2-2; no firm D call. This CDR3 has 13 amino acids. Germline CDR1 and CDR2: SGDLS and YYNGEE. Trimming took off 3 bases at V and 4 bases at J, with 7 bases between the two ends.

This chain links TRBV5-6 with TRBJ2-7, with 8 bases aligning to TRBD2. In germline, CDR1 is SGHDT, CDR2 YYEEEE. The CDR3 has 16 residues. V shed 0 bases and J 4 bases; nucleotides not matched to a gene: 9. The CDR3 region is CASSLGAGGHWYEQYF. CDR3 DNA sequence: TGTGCCAGCAGCTTGGGGGCGGGAGGTCATTGGTACGAGCAGTACTTC.

This clone has more than one count but fewer than ten. The gene calls are TRBV7-6 and TRBJ2-5; no definite D call. CDR3 length: 14 amino acids. V was cut by 1 base and J by 2 bases, with 8 bases left in between. Germline CDR1 is SGHVS and CDR2 is FNYEAQ. The CDR3 sequence: CASSLGRSQETQYF. The CDR3 DNA sequence: TGTGCCAGCAGCTTAGGGAGATCGCAAGAGACCCAGTACTTC.

The chain joins TRBV20-1 to TRBJ1-1, with 8 positions matching TRBD1. The junction had 4 bases not matched to a gene; V was cut back by 5 bases and J by 8 bases. The CDR3 contains 11 residues. CDR1 is DFQATT and CDR2 is SNEGSKA in the germline V gene (reference sequence). The CDR3: CSAQPGGEAFF. The CDR3 region has the DNA TGCAGTGCTCAGCCAGGGGGCGAAGCTTTCTTT.